This T cell receptor beta chain was identified during a study of regulatory T cells in long-lasting Graves disease. The J segment lost 0 bases and the V segment lost 4 bases, leaving 6 bases of the junction unmatched. The CDR3 is made up of 17 amino acids. Germline-derived CDR1 and CDR2 are MGHDK and SYGVNS. Findings of the study overall: Rather than thyroid tissue, only peripheral blood underwent study.

Notes on this clonotype: The target antigen is unknown.

Construction of TCR beta libraries relied on iRepertoire HTBI primers and on Arm-PCR targeting CDR3 regions. TCRdb redid the calling of the multiplex PCR reads with MiXCR, one entry per CDR3 protein. The table includes 700,000 or so distinct CDR3 sequences, about 30% detected once. As for time point: persistent/refractory GD, antithyroid drugs over 5 years with positive TRAb. There was RNA extracted from PBMCs, and the TCR library was made from it. The rearrangement links TRBV25-1 to TRBJ1-6, with TRBD1 matching over 7 bases. This TCR derives from a female donor with Graves disease. The material sequenced was peripheral blood mononuclear cells (PBMCs), taken when the disease was refractory, from a patient treated with antithyroid drugs. CDR3 sequence: CASSAQGTSSYNSPLHF. As DNA, the CDR3 is TGTGCCAGCAGTGCACAGGGGACAAGCTCCTATAATTCACCCCTCCACTTT.